The 27 T cell receptor beta chains below all came from one sample that was sequenced in a study of shared clonotypes between healthy human individuals (dated by TCRdb to about 2020). The receptor library was made with the immunoSEQ multiplex PCR assay. What TCRdb holds here is the immuneACCESS table cut down to in-frame rearrangements. Part of the clones is not present; checked against another copy, under half of the missing clones reflect an unresolved V gene, and the others are unexplained. In this sample the table shows some 790,000 clones, approximately 77% of which occur a single time. More than 1.5% of the sample is in the top ten clones. The sample consisted of memory CD4+ T cells sorted from blood. In light of the paper, this sample's cell subset or site label describes: CD45RA-negative fraction. Receptors originate from a woman aged 25 to 39 in good health.

V usage is TRBV6-6 and J usage is TRBJ1-3; D unresolved. Germline CDR1 is MNHNY and CDR2 is SVGAGI (reference sequence). The CDR3 length is 14 residues. Trimming left V 0 bases short and J 4 bases short, with 7 bases between. The CDR3 protein is CASSYSTSGNTIYF. The CDR3 region has the DNA TGTGCCAGCAGTTACTCGACATCCGGAAACACCATATATTTT.

The V gene is TRBV25-1, the J gene TRBJ1-4, with D hard to call. V was pared by 4 bases and J by 7 bases, with 13 bases between. Germline V lookup: CDR1 MGHDK, CDR2 SYGVNS. The CDR3 is made up of 14 amino acids. The CDR3 region is CASSVPGIGEKLFF. The CDR3 DNA sequence: TGTGCCAGCAGTGTCCCCGGGATAGGTGAAAAACTGTTTTTT.

The table lists this clone with many counts. J is TRBJ2-7 and V is TRBV6-6; D is ambiguous. The CDR3 loop spans 9 amino acids. Per germline, CDR1 MNHNY and CDR2 SVGAGI (reference sequence). Trimming pared 6 bases from V and 5 bases from J, leaving 2 bases between. CDR3 in amino acids: CASRDEQYF. The CDR3 DNA is TGTGCCAGCAGAGACGAGCAGTACTTC.

The chain combines TRBV7-2 with TRBJ1-2; maybe TRBD1 (5 bases). The CDR3 is 16 residues long. Trimming took off 1 base at V and 6 bases at J, with 18 bases between the two ends. The germline CDR1 and CDR2 sequences are SGHTA and FQGNSA. The CDR3 sequence: CASSLVGGTVQHGYTF. The CDR3 DNA reads TGTGCCAGCAGCTTAGTCGGGGGAACGGTTCAACATGGCTACACCTTC.

This clone occurred once. The chain links TRBV6-1 to TRBJ2-3; D may be TRBD1 (5 bases). This CDR3 has 12 residues. The V and J ends lost 6 bases and 6 bases respectively, with 10 bases between them. CDR1 is MNHNS and CDR2 is SASEGT in the germline V gene. CDR3 DNA sequence: TGTGCCAGCAGCGGTCACAGGGATACGCAGTATTTT. This sequence encodes CASSGHRDTQYF.

This clone occurred once. The chain is built from TRBV6-1 and TRBJ2-7; 7 nucleotides match TRBD1. V dropped 6 bases and J dropped 1; count of bases not matched to a gene: 6. This CDR3 is 14 amino acids long. Germline V gives CDR1 MNHNS, CDR2 SASEGT. The CDR3 protein is CASRVDRASYEQYF. In DNA, the CDR3 is TGTGCCAGCAGGGTCGACAGGGCTTCCTACGAGCAGTACTTC.

This clone has just a few counts. This CDR3 is also generated by other DNA sequences in the sample. The chain combines TRBV28 with TRBJ2-7; D tentatively reads TRBD1 or TRBD2 (5 bases each). In germline, CDR1 is MDHEN, CDR2 SYDVKM. The V and J ends lost 5 bases and 2 bases respectively, with 10 bases between them. The CDR3 covers 13 residues. In DNA, the CDR3 is TGTGCCAGCAGTCCGGGGCCCACCTACGAGCAGTACTTC. Protein sequence: CASSPGPTYEQYF.

The genes are TRBV5-4 and TRBJ1-2, with D uncertain. Trimming left V 2 bases short and J 7 bases short, with 12 bases between. Looked up from germline, CDR1 is SGHNT and CDR2 is YYREEE (reference sequence). The CDR3 extends over 13 amino acids. The CDR3 region is CASSFQVERGYTF. CDR3 sequence (DNA): TGTGCCAGCAGCTTTCAGGTTGAACGTGGCTACACCTTC.

Points on this clone: This may be a read error: a much more frequent sequence differs by one nucleotide. At the DNA level, this CDR3 is encoded by other sequences in the same sample as well. This chain connects TRBV4-2 to TRBJ2-2; TRBD1 aligns across 9 bases. V lost 1 base, J lost 3 bases, and 0 bases stayed unmatched. The CDR3 is 15 amino acids. Germline values: CDR1 LGHNA, CDR2 YNFKEQ. The CDR3 spells CASSQGDRDTGELFF. The CDR3 region has the DNA TGTGCCAGCAGCCAAGGGGACAGGGACACCGGGGAGCTGTTTTTT.

V usage is TRBV11-2 and J usage is TRBJ1-2, with 7 bases matching TRBD1. Germline values: CDR1 SGHAT, CDR2 FQNNGV. The CDR3 spans 16 residues. V trimming: 2 bases; J trimming: 1 base; junction bases outside the gene matches: 7. The CDR3 is CASSLIHRGGNYGYTF. The CDR3 nucleotides read TGTGCCAGCAGCTTAATTCACAGGGGTGGTAACTATGGCTACACCTTC.

J is TRBJ1-2 and V is TRBV28; no reliable D call. From germline, CDR1 is MDHEN and CDR2 SYDVKM. This CDR3 is 13 amino acids long. With 1 base removed from V and 8 bases from J, the gap between germline ends came to 11 bases. CDR3 sequence (DNA): TGTGCCAGCAGTTTATTGTCAGGAGCCGGCTACACCTTC. Its translation is CASSLLSGAGYTF.

This clone was seen only a few times. The same CDR3 can be traced to other DNA sequences in this sample. The genes are TRBV27 and TRBJ1-5; 7 bases agree with TRBD1. CDR3 length: 13 amino acids. Germline V gene data show CDR1 as MNHEY and CDR2 as SMNVEV (reference sequence). The trim removed 5 bases at V and 5 bases at J, leaving 3 bases unmatched. The CDR3 region is CASSPDRDQPQHF. The CDR3 bases are TGTGCCAGCAGTCCTGACAGGGATCAGCCCCAGCATTTT.

The chain is built from TRBV15 and TRBJ2-7, with D perhaps given as TRBD1 or TRBD2 (5 bases each). CDR1 and CDR2 from the germline V gene are LNHNV and YYDKDF (reference sequence). CDR3 length equals 14 residues. V was clipped by 7 bases and J by 4 bases, with 17 bases between them. The CDR3 bases are TGTGCCACCACACGGGACCCCGTTGGATACGAGCAGTACTTC. It encodes CATTRDPVGYEQYF.

A note on this clone: Additional DNA sequences in this sample encode the identical CDR3. The rearrangement uses TRBV7-2 and TRBJ2-3; possibly TRBD2 for D (5 bases). The CDR3 spans 13 residues. Germline CDR1 and CDR2: SGHTA and FQGNSA. The ends were cut back, 0 bases at V and 6 bases at J, with 7 bases in the middle. The CDR3 DNA sequence: TGTGCCAGCAGCTTAGCGGGAGTTGATACGCAGTATTTT. This gives the protein CASSLAGVDTQYF. Together with reference TRBV7-2 and TRBJ2-3, the CDR3 gives the full variable domain: GAGVSQSPSNKVTEKGKDVELRCDPISGHTALYWYRQSLGQGLEFLIYFQGNSAPDKSGLPSDRFSAERTGGSVSTLTIQRTQQEDSAVYLCASSLAGVDTQYFGPGTRLTVL.

The chain combines TRBV30 with TRBJ1-3, with D unclear. The CDR3 has 14 residues. Germline CDR1 is GTSNPN and CDR2 is SVGIG (reference sequence). V was trimmed by 0 bases and J by 3 bases, leaving 9 bases between them. DNA for the CDR3: TGTGCCTGGAGTGTAGGGCAGTTTGGAAACACCATATATTTT. Its protein product is CAWSVGQFGNTIYF.

A single count supports this clone. The chain uses TRBV5-1 and TRBJ2-3; D is undetermined. The CDR3 is made up of 14 amino acids. V lost 0 bases to trimming and J lost 6 bases, with 11 bases between them. The germline gives CDR1 SGHRS, CDR2 YFSETQ. CDR3 DNA sequence: TGCGCCAGCAGCTTGGACAGCCTACAGGATACGCAGTATTTT. Its protein product is CASSLDSLQDTQYF.

This sequence joins TRBV30 and TRBJ1-4; weak D call: TRBD1 (5 bases). V was pared by 0 bases and J by 8 bases, with 16 bases between. The germline V gene encodes CDR1 GTSNPN and CDR2 SVGIG (reference sequence). The CDR3 extends over 15 amino acids. For the CDR3, the DNA is TGTGCCTGGAGTGTAGGTTTCAGGGAGTACGAAAAACTGTTTTTT. This sequence encodes CAWSVGFREYEKLFF.

This chain joins TRBV11-2 and TRBJ1-3; D gene unclear. The CDR3 spans 15 residues. V lost 3 bases and J 0 bases, leaving 9 bases between the germline ends. CDR1 is SGHAT and CDR2 is FQNNGV in the germline V gene. As DNA, the CDR3 is TGTGCCAGCAGCTTGACACCATCCTCTGGAAACACCATATATTTT. As protein: CASSLTPSSGNTIYF.

The genes are TRBV6-6 and TRBJ2-2, with D hard to call. This CDR3 has 13 residues. Germline V gene sequence: CDR1 MNHNY, CDR2 SVGAGI (reference sequence). The V end lost 7 bases, the J end lost 7 bases, and 13 bases lay between the germline ends. CDR3 residues: CASTPGLLGELFF. The CDR3 region has the DNA TGTGCCAGCACCCCTGGGCTCCTCGGGGAGCTGTTTTTT.

This chain joins TRBV18 and TRBJ2-7; D may be TRBD2 (5 bases). The CDR3 contains 17 residues. The ends were cut back, 2 bases at V and 2 bases at J, with 19 bases in the middle. Germline values: CDR1 KGHSH, CDR2 LQKENI. For the CDR3, the DNA is TGTGCCAGCTCACCATTTTCGGGGTTGAACTACCCCTACGAGCAGTACTTC. Translating it yields CASSPFSGLNYPYEQYF.

The rearrangement links TRBV7-3 to TRBJ2-1; D unclear. This CDR3 is 13 amino acids long. Germline CDR1 is SGHTA and CDR2 is FQGTGA. V shed 3 bases and J shed 9 bases, with 12 bases lying between them. CDR3 protein: CASSLRKAGEQFF. As DNA, the CDR3 is TGTGCCAGCAGCTTGCGCAAGGCAGGTGAGCAGTTCTTC.

About this clone: A much larger clone sits a single nucleotide away, making a read error possible. The chain employs TRBV28 and TRBJ2-3, with TRBD2 matching 14 bases. V dropped 3 bases and J dropped 4; count of bases not matched to a gene: 0. The CDR3 is made up of 15 amino acids. Germline V gene data show CDR1 as MDHEN and CDR2 as SYDVKM. This CDR3 is CASSLGLAGADTQYF. The DNA of the CDR3 is TGTGCCAGCAGTTTGGGACTAGCGGGAGCAGATACGCAGTATTTT.

The chain joins TRBV6-6 to TRBJ1-5, with D uncertain. V was pared by 6 bases and J by 6 bases, with 12 bases between. The CDR3 loop spans 13 amino acids. Germline CDR1 is MNHNY and CDR2 is SVGAGI (reference sequence). In DNA form, the CDR3 reads TGTGCCAGCAGACTCAGCTTGACTCAGCCCCAGCATTTT. This gives the protein CASRLSLTQPQHF.

As regards this clone: In the same sample, other DNA sequences code for this CDR3. The chain employs TRBV28 and TRBJ1-5; D is ambiguous. The CDR3 has 12 amino acids. From germline, CDR1 is MDHEN and CDR2 SYDVKM. Between the trimmed V and J ends, which lost 5 bases and 6 bases, there was a span of 8 bases. The CDR3 protein is CASSPPGQPQHF. DNA of the CDR3: TGTGCCAGCAGTCCACCCGGTCAGCCCCAGCATTTT.

This clone was observed a few times. This chain uses TRBV7-6 with TRBJ1-1, with a tentative D call TRBD1 (5 bases). CDR1 and CDR2 (germline): SGHVS, FNYEAQ. CDR3 length: 12 amino acids. Trimming removed 5 bases from V and 3 bases from J, with 7 bases in between. CDR3 region: CASSPGYTEAFF. The CDR3 DNA reads TGTGCCAGCAGCCCAGGGTACACTGAAGCTTTCTTT.

CDR3 region: CASSDASSGTPDTQYF. CDR3 sequence (DNA): TGTGCCAGCAGTGATGCCTCTAGCGGGACACCAGATACGCAGTATTTT. V is TRBV25-1 and J is TRBJ2-3, with 9 bases matching TRBD2. This CDR3 has 16 amino acids. V trimming: 3 bases; J trimming: 4 bases; junction bases outside the gene matches: 8. Germline V gene lookup returns CDR1 MGHDK and CDR2 SYGVNS.

This clone came up a few times. The chain's CDR3 is CASSPIGGLGNGYTF. CDR3 coding DNA: TGTGCCAGCAGTCCCATAGGGGGCCTGGGTAATGGCTACACCTTC. This chain connects TRBV27 to TRBJ1-2, with TRBD1 matching over 7 bases. CDR3 length equals 15 residues. The germline V gene has CDR1 MNHEY and CDR2 SMNVEV (reference sequence). V gave up 5 bases and J gave up 6 bases; unmatched junction bases: 12.